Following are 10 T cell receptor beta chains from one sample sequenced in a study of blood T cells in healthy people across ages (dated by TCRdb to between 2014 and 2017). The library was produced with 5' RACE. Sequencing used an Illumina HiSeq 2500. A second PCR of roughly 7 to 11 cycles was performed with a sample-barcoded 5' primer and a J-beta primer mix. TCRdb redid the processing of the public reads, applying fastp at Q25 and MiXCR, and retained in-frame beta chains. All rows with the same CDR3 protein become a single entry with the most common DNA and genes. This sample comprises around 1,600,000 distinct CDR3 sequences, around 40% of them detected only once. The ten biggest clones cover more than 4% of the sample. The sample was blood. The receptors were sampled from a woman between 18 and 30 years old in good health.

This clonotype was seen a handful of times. CDR3 sequence reads: CASSLDLRSYNEQFF. The CDR3 DNA is TGTGCCAGCAGCTTAGATCTGCGCTCGTACAATGAGCAGTTCTTC. The chain uses TRBV11-3 and TRBJ2-1; unclear D gene. V was shortened by 0 bases and J by 4 bases, with 10 bases between the two germline ends. The germline CDR1 and CDR2 sequences are SGHNT and YENEEA. The length of the CDR3 is 15 residues.

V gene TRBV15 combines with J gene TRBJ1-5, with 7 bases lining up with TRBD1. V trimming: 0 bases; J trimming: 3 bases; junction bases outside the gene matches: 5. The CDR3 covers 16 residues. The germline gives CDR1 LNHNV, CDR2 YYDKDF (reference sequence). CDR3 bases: TGTGCCACCAGCAGAGACCGGACAGGCCTCAATCAGCCCCAGCATTTT. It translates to CATSRDRTGLNQPQHF.

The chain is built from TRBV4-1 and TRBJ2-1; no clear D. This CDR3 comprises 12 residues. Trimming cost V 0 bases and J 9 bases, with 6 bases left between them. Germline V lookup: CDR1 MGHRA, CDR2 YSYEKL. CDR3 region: CASSQDDREQFF. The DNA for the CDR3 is TGCGCCAGCAGCCAAGATGATCGTGAGCAGTTCTTC.

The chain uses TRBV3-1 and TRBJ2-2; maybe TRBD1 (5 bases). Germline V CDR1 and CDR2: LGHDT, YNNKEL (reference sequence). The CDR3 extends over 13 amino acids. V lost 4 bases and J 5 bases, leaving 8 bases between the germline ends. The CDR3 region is CASSRRQTGELFF. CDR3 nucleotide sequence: TGTGCCAGCAGCCGACGACAGACCGGGGAGCTGTTTTTT.

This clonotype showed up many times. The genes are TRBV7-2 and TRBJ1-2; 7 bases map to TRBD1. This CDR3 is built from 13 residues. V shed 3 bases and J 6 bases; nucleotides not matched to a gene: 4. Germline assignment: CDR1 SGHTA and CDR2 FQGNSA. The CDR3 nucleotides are TGTGCCAGCAGCTTCGACAGGGTGGATGGCTACACCTTC. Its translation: CASSFDRVDGYTF.

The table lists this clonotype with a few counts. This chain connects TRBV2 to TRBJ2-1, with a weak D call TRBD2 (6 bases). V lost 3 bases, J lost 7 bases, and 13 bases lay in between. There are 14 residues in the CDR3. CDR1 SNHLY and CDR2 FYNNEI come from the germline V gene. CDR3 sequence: CASSDNGSGNEQFF. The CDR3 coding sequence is TGTGCCAGCAGTGATAACGGGAGTGGTAATGAGCAGTTCTTC.

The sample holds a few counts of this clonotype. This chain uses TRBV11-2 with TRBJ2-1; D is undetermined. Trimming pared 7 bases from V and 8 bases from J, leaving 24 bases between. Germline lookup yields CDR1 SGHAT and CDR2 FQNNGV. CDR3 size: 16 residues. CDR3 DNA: TGTGCCAGCAAATTTTCTTCGGCGGTGATACGGCATGAGCAGTTCTTC. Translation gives CASKFSSAVIRHEQFF.

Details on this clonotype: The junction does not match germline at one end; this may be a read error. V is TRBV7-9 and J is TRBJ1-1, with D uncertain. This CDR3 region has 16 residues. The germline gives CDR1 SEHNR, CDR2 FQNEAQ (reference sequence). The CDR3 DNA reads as TGTGCCAGCAGCTTCCTCGTCCCGACCATGAACACTGAGGCTTTCTTT. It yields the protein CASSFLVPTMNTEAFF. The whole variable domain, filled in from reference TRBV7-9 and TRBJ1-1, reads DTGVSQNPRHKITKRGQNVTFRCDPISEHNRLYWYRQTLGQGPEFLTYFQNEAQLEKSRLLSDRFSAERPKGSFSTLEIQRTEQGDSAMYLCASSFLVPTMNTEAFFGQGTRLTVV.

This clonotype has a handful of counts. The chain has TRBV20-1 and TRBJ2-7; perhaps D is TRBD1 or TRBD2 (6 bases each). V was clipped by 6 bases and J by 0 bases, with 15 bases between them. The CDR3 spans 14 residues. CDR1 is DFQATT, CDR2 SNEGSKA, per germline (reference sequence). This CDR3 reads CSARRGAGSYEQYF. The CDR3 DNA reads TGCAGTGCCCGAAGGGGGGCAGGCTCCTACGAGCAGTACTTC.

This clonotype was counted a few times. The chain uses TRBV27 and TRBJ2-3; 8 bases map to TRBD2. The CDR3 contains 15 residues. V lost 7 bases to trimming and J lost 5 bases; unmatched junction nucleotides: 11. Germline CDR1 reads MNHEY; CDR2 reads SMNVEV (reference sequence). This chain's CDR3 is CASNPRTSTVDTQYF. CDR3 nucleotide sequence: TGTGCCAGCAACCCTCGGACTAGCACGGTAGATACGCAGTATTTT.